Shown below are 6 T cell receptor beta chains from a single sample sequenced in a study of glioma-infiltrating T cells after dendritic cell vaccination (dated by TCRdb to between 2015 and 2016). Library prep was done by the immunoSEQ multiplex PCR assay. Imported from immuneACCESS, the table was reduced by TCRdb to in-frame sequences with V and J called. These copies leave out some clones; in studies compared against another copy, an unresolved V gene accounts for under half, and the cause of the remainder is not known. The sample records about 82,000 clones, 70% to 90% of which are singletons. The leading ten clones occupy roughly 3.1% of the sample. This specimen consisted of blood, obtained before dendritic cell vaccination. The receptors were gathered from a human donor with glioblastoma.

The rearrangement links TRBV30 to TRBJ2-3; D possibly corresponds to TRBD2 (6 bases). V lost 1 base to trimming and J lost 2 bases, with 16 bases between them. Germline CDR1 reads GTSNPN; CDR2 reads SVGIG (reference sequence). This CDR3 contains 16 residues. The CDR3 is CAWSAGGSPATDTQYF. CDR3 coding DNA: TGTGCCTGGAGTGCTGGGGGGAGCCCAGCCACAGATACGCAGTATTTT.

The chain couples TRBV28 to TRBJ1-2, with 9 bases lining up with TRBD1. Germline V CDR1 and CDR2: MDHEN, SYDVKM. The V gene end was trimmed by 5 bases and the J gene end by 8 bases; junction bases not matched to a gene: 9. The CDR3 extends over 14 amino acids. The DNA of the CDR3 is TGTGCCAGCAGTCAATGGGACAGGGAAGAGGGCTACACCTTC. This sequence encodes CASSQWDREEGYTF.

In DNA form, the CDR3 reads TGTGCCAGCCTAACAGATCCGAACACTGAAGCTTTCTTT. Translated, it gives CASLTDPNTEAFF. The gene calls are TRBV5-4 and TRBJ1-1; D gene unclear. This CDR3 is 13 amino acids long. Trimming took 7 bases from V and 1 from J, leaving 11 bases between them. Germline V lookup: CDR1 SGHNT, CDR2 YYREEE (reference sequence).

This clone was detected only once. The chain couples TRBV10-3 to TRBJ2-7; 9 bases map to TRBD2. CDR3 length: 13 residues. Germline CDR1 reads ENHRY; CDR2 reads SYGVKD. Trimming removed 10 bases from V and 0 bases from J; junction bases left unmatched: 4. Here the CDR3 reads CATGGLASYEQYF. The CDR3 DNA follows: TGTGCCACCGGGGGACTAGCCTCCTACGAGCAGTACTTC.

The chain recombines TRBV30 with TRBJ2-3; TRBD2 matches at 8 bases. The J segment lost 3 bases and the V segment lost 2 bases, leaving 10 bases of the junction unmatched. Germline CDR1 reads GTSNPN; CDR2 reads SVGIG (reference sequence). The CDR3 is made up of 16 amino acids. CDR3 sequence reads: CAWSSGRGGRTDTQYF. DNA of the CDR3: TGTGCCTGGAGTTCTGGACGGGGGGGCCGAACAGATACGCAGTATTTT.

With respect to this clone: One end of the junction varies from germline; a read error may be responsible. In the same sample, other DNA sequences code for this CDR3. V is TRBV10-3 and J is TRBJ1-6, with D possibly matching TRBD1 (6 bases). The CDR3 contains 13 residues. Germline V CDR1 and CDR2: ENHRY, SYGVKD. Here the CDR3 DNA reads TGTGCCATCAGACCTCAGGGGAATTCCCCCCTCCACTTT. This translates into CAIRPQGNSPLHF.